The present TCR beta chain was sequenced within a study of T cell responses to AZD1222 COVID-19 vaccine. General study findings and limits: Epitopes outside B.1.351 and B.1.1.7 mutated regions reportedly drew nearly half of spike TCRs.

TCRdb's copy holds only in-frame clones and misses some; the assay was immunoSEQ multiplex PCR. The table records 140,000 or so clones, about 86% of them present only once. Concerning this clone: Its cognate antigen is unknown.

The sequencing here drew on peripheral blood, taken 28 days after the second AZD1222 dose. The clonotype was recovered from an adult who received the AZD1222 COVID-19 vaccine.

The CDR3 nucleotides are TGTGCCAGCTCACCACCGGGACTAGCCGATAGCACAGATACGCAGTATTTT. Residues: CASSPPGLADSTDTQYF. This rearrangement joins TRBV18 to TRBJ2-3; 9 nucleotides agree with TRBD2. This CDR3 region has 17 residues. The germline CDR1 and CDR2 sequences are KGHSH and LQKENI. V gave up 0 bases and J gave up 0 bases; unmatched junction bases: 4.